This note documents a single T cell receptor beta chain sequence. Its matching antigen is unknown. The sample is drawn from a study of cytomegalovirus exposure and HLA in healthy donors. At the level of the study: Early on, a data release was issued that held about 85 million unique TCRs from HLA-typed donors.

Germline V gene sequence: CDR1 SGHRS, CDR2 YFSETQ. Trimming cost V 0 bases and J 0 bases, with 9 bases left between them. This CDR3 is 15 amino acids long. Use of 60 Vbeta and 13 Jbeta primers characterized the PCR. Profiled with immunoSEQ multiplex PCR; TCRdb holds only in-frame clones, not every one. The sample lists around 160,000 clones; about 76% were seen once. Study-level findings and limits: Cytomegalovirus association was listed for 164 TCR beta chains. Some V segments, TRBV6-2 and TRBV6-3 among them, were indistinguishable and were therefore excluded. Several top significant clusters appeared, in a later analysis, to be linked to common viral pathogens.

This chain connects TRBV5-1 to TRBJ1-2; the D is unclear. The sequenced sample consisted of PBMCs. The receptor comes from a male donor in good health and CMV-seropositive. The CDR3 region has the DNA TGCGCCAGCAGCTTGGCCGGGGTTCCTAACTATGGCTACACCTTC. Amino acids: CASSLAGVPNYGYTF. The whole variable domain, filled in from reference TRBV5-1 and TRBJ1-2, reads KAGVTQTPRYLIKTRGQQVTLSCSPISGHRSVSWYQQTPGQGLQFLFEYFSETQRNKGNFPGRFSGRQFSNSRSEMNVSTLELGDSALYLCASSLAGVPNYGYTFGSGTRLTVV.